Following are 27 T cell receptor beta chains from one sample sequenced in a study of beta chain features in type 1 diabetes. General observations from the study: In every one of the four CD4+ subsets, TCRB CDR3s were moderately but significantly shorter in Type 1 diabetes patients.

The entirety of the isolated RNA underwent reverse transcription, so expressed TCRB transcripts were sequenced. Data came from immunoSEQ multiplex PCR; TCRdb stores just in-frame clones and leaves some out. This sample has approximately 250,000 clones, with 16% found just once. Their antigens remain unidentified. The sample was naive CD4+ T cells from blood. The receptors here all came from a man aged 25-40 years with type 1 diabetes.

This clone has more than one count but fewer than ten. The chain carries TRBV13 and TRBJ2-7, with 7 bases matching TRBD2. The germline gives CDR1 PRHDT, CDR2 FYEKMQ (reference sequence). Unmatched junction bases numbered 11, after V lost 5 bases and J lost 4 bases. The length of the CDR3 is 15 residues. DNA of the CDR3: TGTGCCAGCAGCCCCCCGCGGGAGATCGCTTACGAGCAGTACTTC. Encoded protein: CASSPPREIAYEQYF.

This clone was observed a handful of times. The V call is TRBV5-6, the J call TRBJ2-1; D is possibly TRBD2 (6 bases). The CDR3 covers 17 residues. Germline V CDR1 and CDR2: SGHDT, YYEEEE. The ends were cut back, 0 bases at V and 8 bases at J, with 21 bases in the middle. In nucleotides, the CDR3 is TGTGCCAGCAGCTTGGTTGGGGCGGGGAGAGATTTAGATGAGCAGTTCTTC. The encoded protein is CASSLVGAGRDLDEQFF.

The chain carries TRBV9 and TRBJ2-1; 8 bases are a match to TRBD2. Germline loops: CDR1 SGDLS, CDR2 YYNGEE. The CDR3 has 15 amino acids. V lost 4 bases to trimming and J lost 0 bases; unmatched junction nucleotides: 3. This CDR3 is CASSPSGGSYNEQFF. For the CDR3, the DNA is TGTGCCAGCAGCCCGAGCGGGGGCTCCTACAATGAGCAGTTCTTC.

In regard to this clone: One end of the junction varies from germline; a read error may be responsible. This chain links TRBV7-9 with TRBJ1-2; TRBD1 agrees at 7 bases. Germline CDR1 reads SEHNR; CDR2 reads FQNEAQ (reference sequence). CDR3 length: 15 amino acids. CDR3 coding DNA: TGTGCCAGCACCTTAGGACAGGCGGCTAACTATGGCTACACCTTC. The encoded protein is CASTLGQAANYGYTF. The whole variable domain, filled in from reference TRBV7-9 and TRBJ1-2, reads DTGVSQNPRHKITKRGQNVTFRCDPISEHNRLYWYRQTLGQGPEFLTYFQNEAQLEKSRLLSDRFSAERPKGSFSTLEIQRTEQGDSAMYLCASTLGQAANYGYTFGSGTRLTVV.

Points on this clone: The junction departs from germline at one end; a sequencing error may be responsible. The V gene is TRBV7-7, the J gene TRBJ2-5; D gene ambiguous. The CDR3 is 15 amino acids. Germline V CDR1 and CDR2: SSHAT, FNYEAQ (reference sequence). The DNA for the CDR3 is TGTGCTAGCAGCCCTAAGGGCCAATTTCAAGAGACCCAGTACTTC. Its protein is CASSPKGQFQETQYF.

The chain recombines TRBV30 with TRBJ2-1; the D gene is possibly TRBD1 (6 bases). The germline gives CDR1 GTSNPN, CDR2 SVGIG (reference sequence). Trimming removed 4 bases from V and 9 bases from J, with 13 bases in between. The CDR3 length is 12 residues. The CDR3 is CAWTVTGSEQFF. The CDR3 DNA is TGTGCCTGGACCGTTACAGGGAGTGAGCAGTTCTTC.

Only a few counts were recorded for this clone. The chain employs TRBV4-3 and TRBJ2-3, with a possible D match to TRBD2 (5 bases). Germline V gene sequence: CDR1 LGHNA, CDR2 YSLEER. The germline V and J ends were trimmed by 3 bases and 4 bases, with 17 bases remaining between them. The CDR3 runs to 16 residues. DNA for the CDR3: TGCGCCAGCAGCCAGAACAGCGGAAGCTTACCAGATACGCAGTATTTT. It translates to CASSQNSGSLPDTQYF.

This clone was seen a handful of times. V is TRBV25-1 and J is TRBJ2-5, with 14 bases identical to TRBD2. Unmatched junction bases numbered 8, after V lost 6 bases and J lost 5 bases. This CDR3 is 16 amino acids long. CDR1 is MGHDK and CDR2 is SYGVNS in the germline V gene. The CDR3: CASSTGLAGAWETQYF. The CDR3 DNA reads TGTGCCAGCAGCACGGGACTAGCGGGAGCTTGGGAGACCCAGTACTTC.

The rearrangement uses TRBV2 and TRBJ2-5; 12 bases are a match to TRBD2. Trimming took 5 bases from V and 4 from J; bases not matched to a gene: 8. Germline assignment: CDR1 SNHLY and CDR2 FYNNEI. CDR3 length: 16 amino acids. CDR3 bases: TGTGCCAGCAGTCCGTCTAGCGGGAGGGCCCGAGAGACCCAGTACTTC. This sequence encodes CASSPSSGRARETQYF.

This clone was counted between two and nine times. The CDR3 loop is CSVTRLAGVTGANVLTF. In nucleotides, the CDR3 is TGCAGCGTCACAAGACTAGCGGGAGTCACTGGGGCCAACGTCCTGACTTTC. The genes are TRBV29-1 and TRBJ2-6; 12 bases agree with TRBD2. Unmatched junction bases numbered 8, after V lost 6 bases and J lost 2 bases. The CDR3 has 17 residues. Germline CDR1 reads SQVTM; CDR2 reads ANQGSEA.

The chain is built from TRBV30 and TRBJ1-4; D is unclear. There are 14 residues in the CDR3. Trimming removed 3 bases from V and 4 bases from J, with 12 bases in between. The germline gives CDR1 GTSNPN, CDR2 SVGIG (reference sequence). This CDR3 reads CAWSGLTLNEKLFF. CDR3 bases: TGTGCCTGGAGCGGACTAACACTTAATGAAAAACTGTTTTTT.

The rearrangement links TRBV30 to TRBJ1-4, with 10 bases fitting TRBD1. The CDR3 is 14 residues long. V shed 2 bases, J shed 8 bases, and the junction held 5 bases outside the gene matches. Germline V gene sequence: CDR1 GTSNPN, CDR2 SVGIG (reference sequence). CDR3 bases: TGTGCCTGGAGTATCGGGACAGGGGAGGAAAAACTGTTTTTT. Translating it yields CAWSIGTGEEKLFF.

The chain employs TRBV30 and TRBJ2-7; D is ambiguous. CDR1 GTSNPN and CDR2 SVGIG come from the germline V gene (reference sequence). The V end lost 7 bases, the J end lost 7 bases, and 14 bases lay between the germline ends. This CDR3 region has 11 residues. CDR3 loop: CASHRNREQYF. Written as DNA, the CDR3 is TGTGCCTCCCACCGGAATCGGGAGCAGTACTTC.

The V gene is TRBV30, the J gene TRBJ2-1; TRBD2 aligns across 7 bases. Germline CDR1 reads GTSNPN; CDR2 reads SVGIG (reference sequence). V shed 2 bases and J 7 bases; nucleotides not matched to a gene: 8. The CDR3 sequence is 14 residues long. The CDR3 DNA is TGTGCCTGGAGTCAGGGAGGGCCTAGGAATGAGCAGTTCTTC. Protein sequence: CAWSQGGPRNEQFF.

This clone was detected only a few times. V is TRBV4-1 and J is TRBJ2-3; tentatively, D is TRBD2 (5 bases). V was shortened by 2 bases and J by 7 bases, with 16 bases between the two germline ends. Germline CDR1 is MGHRA and CDR2 is YSYEKL. The CDR3 spans 15 residues. This CDR3 is CASSQLGAERYTQYF. CDR3 nucleotide sequence: TGCGCCAGCAGCCAATTAGGAGCGGAGAGGTATACGCAGTATTTT.

This clone appeared a few times. The V gene is TRBV18, the J gene TRBJ2-3; D is ambiguous. V was cut by 0 bases and J by 3 bases, with 1 base left in between. Germline lookup yields CDR1 KGHSH and CDR2 LQKENI. The CDR3 spans 12 residues. The CDR3 DNA sequence: TGTGCCAGCTCACCACCGACAGATACGCAGTATTTT. Translating it yields CASSPPTDTQYF.

The chain has TRBV25-1 and TRBJ2-3; 7 nucleotides line up with TRBD2. The trim removed 2 bases at V and 2 bases at J, leaving 10 bases unmatched. CDR1 MGHDK and CDR2 SYGVNS come from the germline V gene. The CDR3 totals 17 residues. In nucleotides, the CDR3 is TGTGCCAGCAGTGAAGGGTATAGCGGGCGCTACACAGATACGCAGTATTTT. Translation gives CASSEGYSGRYTDTQYF.

The chain joins TRBV29-1 to TRBJ1-1; tentative D call: TRBD1 (5 bases). The CDR3 runs 13 residues. The V end was cut by 4 bases, the J end by 3 bases, with 12 bases between. The germline V gene has CDR1 SQVTM and CDR2 ANQGSEA. The CDR3 loop reads CSVGDSKYTEAFF. The CDR3 DNA is TGCAGCGTTGGAGACAGTAAGTACACTGAAGCTTTCTTT.

The chain couples TRBV7-3 to TRBJ2-1; 7 bases align to TRBD1. Unmatched junction bases numbered 5, after V lost 0 bases and J lost 12 bases. The germline V gene has CDR1 SGHTA and CDR2 FQGTGA. This CDR3 region has 13 residues. The CDR3 sequence is CASSLTRTGGQFF. CDR3 nucleotides: TGTGCCAGCAGCTTAACGCGGACAGGCGGGCAGTTCTTC.

This chain connects TRBV5-1 to TRBJ2-7, with 8 bases matching TRBD2. The CDR3 consists of 15 residues. Germline V gene lookup returns CDR1 SGHRS and CDR2 YFSETQ. Trimming at V came to 1 base and at J to 3 bases, leaving 6 bases not matched to a gene. The CDR3 coding sequence is TGCGCCAGCAGCTTGATGAGCGGGAGTCTCTACGAGCAGTACTTC. Translating gives CASSLMSGSLYEQYF.

This clone was counted between two and nine times. V is TRBV7-3 and J is TRBJ2-5, with D possibly matching TRBD2 (6 bases). CDR1 and CDR2 (germline): SGHTA, FQGTGA. This CDR3 has 15 residues. V lost 0 bases, J lost 7 bases, and 15 bases lay in between. The CDR3 is CASSLTPGLGGTQYF. The CDR3 DNA reads as TGTGCCAGCAGCTTAACCCCGGGACTGGGTGGGACCCAGTACTTC.

This clone showed up just a few times. V gene TRBV2 combines with J gene TRBJ1-2, with a tentative D call TRBD1 (5 bases). Germline values: CDR1 SNHLY, CDR2 FYNNEI. Trimming left V 2 bases short and J 8 bases short, with 15 bases between. The CDR3 is 14 amino acids. The chain's CDR3 is CASSEMASGQGYTF. In nucleotides, the CDR3 is TGTGCCAGCAGTGAAATGGCGTCAGGGCAGGGCTACACCTTC.

This clone was seen more than once but under ten times. The chain is built from TRBV5-1 and TRBJ2-4, with D maybe TRBD2 (5 bases). The germline CDR1 and CDR2 sequences are SGHRS and YFSETQ. This CDR3 region has 13 residues. V was pared by 2 bases and J by 6 bases, with 9 bases between. The CDR3 DNA sequence: TGCGCCAGCAGCTTCGAGGGAGCAAACATTCAGTACTTC. Translating gives CASSFEGANIQYF.

The rearrangement joins TRBV18 to TRBJ2-7; D may match TRBD1 or TRBD2 (5 bases each). The CDR3 totals 14 residues. V shed 3 bases and J shed 2 bases, with 11 bases lying between them. Germline lookup yields CDR1 KGHSH and CDR2 LQKENI. The CDR3 coding sequence is TGTGCCAGCTCACCGAACCAGGGAGCCTACGAGCAGTACTTC. Encoded protein: CASSPNQGAYEQYF.

In this sample, this clone turned up a few times. The rearrangement links TRBV30 to TRBJ1-5, with D tentatively TRBD1 (5 bases). Germline lookup yields CDR1 GTSNPN and CDR2 SVGIG (reference sequence). The ends were cut back, 5 bases at V and 4 bases at J, with 15 bases in the middle. The CDR3 length is 14 residues. CDR3 region: CAWSGPGPNQPQHF. For the CDR3, the DNA is TGTGCCTGGTCGGGACCGGGACCTAATCAGCCCCAGCATTTT.

The CDR3 loop reads CAWRLAGVETQYF. CDR3 bases: TGTGCCTGGAGACTAGCGGGAGTGGAGACCCAGTACTTC. This chain links TRBV30 with TRBJ2-5; 11 nucleotides align to TRBD2. The CDR3 spans 13 residues. The V gene end was trimmed by 3 bases and the J gene end by 5 bases; junction bases not matched to a gene: 2. The germline CDR1 and CDR2 sequences are GTSNPN and SVGIG (reference sequence).

The CDR3 reads CASVFEVAKNIQYF. The CDR3 nucleotides are TGTGCCAGCGTATTTGAGGTAGCCAAAAACATTCAGTACTTC. The chain carries TRBV6-6 and TRBJ2-4; D remains ambiguous. CDR1 and CDR2 (germline): MNHNY, SVGAGI (reference sequence). V was cut by 8 bases and J by 0 bases, with 11 bases left in between. CDR3 size: 14 residues.